This TCR beta chain was obtained from a study of T cells in Graves' hyperthyroidism and ophthalmopathy. TCR beta CDR3 sequences were amplified from RNA transcripts. Using the HTBI primer set, a first-round RT-PCR was run on the TCR CDR3. TCRdb re-called the multiplex PCR reads with MiXCR, one entry per CDR3 protein. The sample holds approximately 370,000 distinct CDR3 sequences; about a sixth are singletons and the top ten take roughly 35%. The sequenced sample was blood. This TCR was recovered from a woman aged 25 to 39 with Graves' hyperthyroidism that later progressed to Graves' ophthalmopathy.

The CDR3 reads CASSLGRRTSGRRDTQYF. Here the CDR3 DNA reads TGTGCCAGCAGCTTAGGCCGAAGGACTAGCGGGAGGAGGGATACGCAGTATTTT. The chain couples TRBV11-2 to TRBJ2-3; 14 bases map to TRBD2. V dropped 1 base and J dropped 6; count of bases not matched to a gene: 9. CDR3 length: 18 residues. CDR1 is SGHAT and CDR2 is FQNNGV in the germline V gene.